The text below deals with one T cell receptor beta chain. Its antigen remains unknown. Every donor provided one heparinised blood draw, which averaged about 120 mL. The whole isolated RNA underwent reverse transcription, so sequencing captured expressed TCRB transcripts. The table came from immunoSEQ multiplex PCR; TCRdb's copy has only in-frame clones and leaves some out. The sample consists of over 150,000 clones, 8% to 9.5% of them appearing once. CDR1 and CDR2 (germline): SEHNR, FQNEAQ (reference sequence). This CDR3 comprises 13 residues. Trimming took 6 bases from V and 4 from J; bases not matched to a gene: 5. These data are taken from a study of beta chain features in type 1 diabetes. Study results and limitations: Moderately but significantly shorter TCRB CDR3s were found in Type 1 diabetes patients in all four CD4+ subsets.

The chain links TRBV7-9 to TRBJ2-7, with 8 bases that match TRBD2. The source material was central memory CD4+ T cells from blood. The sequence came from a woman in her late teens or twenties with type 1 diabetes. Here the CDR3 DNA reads TGTGCCAGCAGGCCGACTAGCGCGTACGAGCAGTACTTC. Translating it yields CASRPTSAYEQYF. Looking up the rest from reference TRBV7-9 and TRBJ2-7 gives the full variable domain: DTGVSQNPRHKITKRGQNVTFRCDPISEHNRLYWYRQTLGQGPEFLTYFQNEAQLEKSRLLSDRFSAERPKGSFSTLEIQRTEQGDSAMYLCASRPTSAYEQYFGPGTRLTVT.